This is a list of T cell receptor beta chains from one sample in a study of cytomegalovirus exposure and HLA in healthy donors. Here immunoSEQ multiplex PCR was the method, and the copy in TCRdb shows in-frame clones only, minus some. The sample yields around 78,000 clones, about three quarters seen once. Sequencing used PBMCs. All receptors derive from a male donor in good health and CMV-seronegative. Each CDR3 is given with its conserved first and last residue. The D gene is left open where the match is weak. A clone size is listed for some rows: how often the clone was seen (once, few, many), or a class if it is expanded.

clone_size: .; v_call: TRBV29-1; d_call: .; j_call: TRBJ2-7; cdr3_aa: CSVSVAYEQYF; cdr3_nt: TGCAGCGTCTCGGTAGCCTACGAGCAGTACTTC
clone_size: .; v_call: TRBV14; d_call: TRBD1; j_call: TRBJ2-2; cdr3_aa: CASSQGDRSRGYTGELFF; cdr3_nt: TGTGCCAGCAGCCAAGGGGACAGAAGTCGGGGATACACCGGGGAGCTGTTTTTT
clone_size: once; v_call: TRBV7-9; d_call: .; j_call: TRBJ2-3; cdr3_aa: CSSSLAGAIWSDTQYF; cdr3_nt: TGTTCCAGCAGCTTAGCTGGGGCGATTTGGTCAGATACGCAGTATTTT
clone_size: .; v_call: TRBV29-1; d_call: .; j_call: TRBJ2-3; cdr3_aa: CSAVLRHRTDAQYF; cdr3_nt: TGCAGCGCTGTTCTTCGACACCGCACAGATGCGCAGTATTTT
clone_size: .; v_call: TRBV5-6; d_call: TRBD2; j_call: TRBJ2-7; cdr3_aa: CASNKEPGHSGTFYEQYF; cdr3_nt: TGTGCCAGCAACAAAGAACCAGGGCATAGCGGGACGTTCTACGAGCAGTACTTC
clone_size: .; v_call: TRBV27; d_call: .; j_call: TRBJ1-2; cdr3_aa: CASSYNGPNYGYTF; cdr3_nt: TGTGCCAGCAGCTACAATGGGCCTAACTATGGCTACACCTTC
clone_size: once; v_call: TRBV21-1; d_call: .; j_call: TRBJ2-7; cdr3_aa: CASSKLGQLGLGAYEQYF; cdr3_nt: TGTGCCAGCAGCAAACTGGGACAGTTAGGCCTTGGAGCCTACGAGCAGTACTTC
clone_size: .; v_call: TRBV4-1; d_call: .; j_call: TRBJ2-7; cdr3_aa: CASSQETGRGREQYF; cdr3_nt: TGCGCCAGCAGCCAAGAGACAGGGCGTGGGAGGGAGCAGTACTTC
clone_size: .; v_call: TRBV7-9; d_call: .; j_call: TRBJ1-4; cdr3_aa: CASSLDSMIEKLFF; cdr3_nt: TGTGCCAGCAGTTTGGACAGCATGATAGAAAAACTGTTTTTT
clone_size: .; v_call: TRBV7-3; d_call: .; j_call: TRBJ1-2; cdr3_aa: CASSYTGSGGYTF; cdr3_nt: TGTGCCAGCAGCTACACAGGGAGTGGTGGCTACACCTTC
clone_size: .; v_call: TRBV9; d_call: TRBD1; j_call: TRBJ2-7; cdr3_aa: CASSVSGTGPSYEQYF; cdr3_nt: TGTGCCAGCAGCGTATCGGGGACAGGGCCAAGCTACGAGCAGTACTTC
clone_size: .; v_call: TRBV29-1; d_call: .; j_call: TRBJ1-2; cdr3_aa: CSAALRGFGGYTF; cdr3_nt: TGCAGCGCGGCACTCAGGGGATTTGGGGGCTACACCTTC
clone_size: .; v_call: TRBV4-2; d_call: TRBD2; j_call: TRBJ2-3; cdr3_aa: CASSQRTSGAVPGGDTQYF; cdr3_nt: TGTGCCAGCAGCCAAAGGACTAGCGGGGCGGTGCCTGGCGGGGATACGCAGTATTTT
clone_size: .; v_call: TRBV4-1; d_call: TRBD1; j_call: TRBJ1-5; cdr3_aa: CASSRDRENQPQHF; cdr3_nt: TGCGCCAGCAGTCGGGACAGGGAAAATCAGCCCCAGCATTTT
clone_size: .; v_call: TRBV19; d_call: TRBD2; j_call: TRBJ2-3; cdr3_aa: CASRSGRAGTDTQYF; cdr3_nt: TGTGCCAGTAGGAGCGGGAGGGCGGGGACAGATACGCAGTATTTT
clone_size: .; v_call: TRBV27; d_call: TRBD1; j_call: TRBJ1-6; cdr3_aa: CASSTTGIQNSPLHF; cdr3_nt: TGTGCCAGCAGCACGACAGGGATCCAAAATTCACCCCTCCACTTT
clone_size: .; v_call: TRBV23-1; d_call: TRBD1; j_call: TRBJ1-2; cdr3_aa: CASTPDRTTLNYGYTF; cdr3_nt: TGCGCCAGCACCCCGGACAGGACAACCCTTAACTATGGCTACACCTTC
clone_size: once; v_call: TRBV5-4; d_call: .; j_call: TRBJ2-1; cdr3_aa: CASSKTSNSGEQFF; cdr3_nt: TGTGCCAGCAGCAAGACTAGTAATAGTGGTGAGCAGTTCTTC
clone_size: .; v_call: TRBV6-6; d_call: TRBD2; j_call: TRBJ2-3; cdr3_aa: CASSSRGGPDTQYF; cdr3_nt: TGTGCCAGCAGTTCTCGGGGGGGGCCAGATACGCAGTATTTT
clone_size: .; v_call: TRBV5-6; d_call: TRBD1; j_call: TRBJ2-3; cdr3_aa: CASSSWDRDSGF; cdr3_nt: TGTGCCAGCAGCTCGTGGGACAGGGACTCAGGTTTT
clone_size: .; v_call: TRBV19; d_call: .; j_call: TRBJ1-1; cdr3_aa: CASSEGMNTEAFF; cdr3_nt: TGTGCCAGTAGTGAGGGTATGAACACTGAAGCCTTCTTT
clone_size: .; v_call: TRBV6-1; d_call: .; j_call: TRBJ1-2; cdr3_aa: CASSESGRGSYGYTF; cdr3_nt: TGTGCCAGCAGTGAGTCCGGACGGGGTAGCTATGGCTACACCTTC
clone_size: .; v_call: TRBV6-1; d_call: .; j_call: TRBJ1-2; cdr3_aa: CASSPEINYGYTF; cdr3_nt: TGTGCCAGCAGTCCAGAAATCAACTATGGCTACACCTTC
clone_size: .; v_call: TRBV5-6; d_call: TRBD1; j_call: TRBJ2-7; cdr3_aa: CASSFDRGVSYEQYF; cdr3_nt: TGTGCCAGCAGCTTTGACAGGGGTGTCTCCTACGAGCAGTACTTC
clone_size: once; v_call: TRBV12-5; d_call: .; j_call: TRBJ1-3; cdr3_aa: CASGLSLSGNTIYF; cdr3_nt: TGTGCTAGTGGTCTCTCTCTCAGTGGAAACACCATATATTTT
clone_size: .; v_call: TRBV9; d_call: .; j_call: TRBJ2-5; cdr3_aa: CASSVVAAGPQETQYF; cdr3_nt: TGTGCCAGCAGCGTAGTGGCTGCGGGCCCCCAAGAGACCCAGTACTTC
clone_size: once; v_call: TRBV4-1; d_call: TRBD2; j_call: TRBJ2-7; cdr3_aa: CASSPRGGVEQYF; cdr3_nt: TGCGCCAGCAGCCCCCGCGGGGGGGTCGAGCAGTACTTC